A single sample is the source of the 9 T cell receptor beta chains below, sequenced in a study of shared clonotypes between healthy human individuals. The repertoire was sequenced with immunoSEQ multiplex PCR; TCRdb's copy has only in-frame clones and lacks some. The data contain millions of clones, about 95% of them singletons. The naive CD8 population came from CD45RO-negative cells selected for CCR7, without terminally differentiated effector memory CD45RA+ cells. Specimen: naive CD8+ T cells sorted from blood. The receptors stem from a man between 18 and 29 years old in good health.

V and J are TRBV9 and TRBJ2-2; 7 bases map to TRBD1. The CDR3 length is 15 residues. Germline lookup yields CDR1 SGDLS and CDR2 YYNGEE. The J segment lost 0 bases and the V segment lost 3 bases, leaving 2 bases of the junction unmatched. CDR3 sequence: CASSDRGANTGELFF. CDR3 DNA sequence: TGTGCCAGCAGCGACAGGGGTGCGAACACCGGGGAGCTGTTTTTT.

The chain uses TRBV15 and TRBJ2-5, with 7 bases that match TRBD1. CDR3 length equals 14 residues. Germline V lookup: CDR1 LNHNV, CDR2 YYDKDF (reference sequence). The junction had 5 bases not matched to a gene; V was cut back by 5 bases and J by 2 bases. The DNA of the CDR3 is TGTGCCACCAGCGCCGGGACAGTACAAGAGACCCAGTACTTC. Protein: CATSAGTVQETQYF.

The CDR3 DNA follows: TGTGCCAGCAGTCTAGCGGGGGGGCCAAGTGAGCAGTTCTTC. Translation: CASSLAGGPSEQFF. The chain uses TRBV28 and TRBJ2-1; 12 positions agree with TRBD2. CDR3 size: 14 residues. Germline V gene sequence: CDR1 MDHEN, CDR2 SYDVKM. After removal of 5 bases from V and 9 bases from J, the junction contained 5 bases not matched to a gene.

CDR3 sequence reads: CASSQGPDYEQYF. In nucleotides, the CDR3 is TGTGCCAGCAGCCAGGGACCGGACTACGAGCAGTACTTC. V usage is TRBV6-5 and J usage is TRBJ2-7; D is perhaps TRBD1 or TRBD2 (5 bases each). CDR1 is MNHEY, CDR2 SVGAGI, per germline. The CDR3 has 13 amino acids. V was clipped by 6 bases and J by 3 bases, with 12 bases between them.

The V gene is TRBV4-3, the J gene TRBJ1-2; D is unresolved. Between the trimmed V and J ends, which lost 3 bases and 4 bases, there was a span of 15 bases. The germline V gene encodes CDR1 LGHNA and CDR2 YSLEER. The CDR3 sequence is 15 residues long. The CDR3 sequence is CASSQTRTAFYGYTF. The CDR3 bases are TGCGCCAGCAGCCAGACGAGGACGGCGTTCTATGGCTACACCTTC.

The chain is built from TRBV6-5 and TRBJ1-2, with D hard to call. Germline-derived CDR1 and CDR2 are MNHEY and SVGAGI. The CDR3 spans 13 residues. Trimming took 0 bases from V and 6 from J, leaving 8 bases between them. CDR3 nucleotides: TGTGCCAGCAGTTACTCACTACGGGATGGCTACACCTTC. Translated, it gives CASSYSLRDGYTF.

V and J are TRBV2 and TRBJ2-3, with 10 bases fitting TRBD2. V lost 0 bases, J lost 2 bases, and 2 bases stayed unmatched. The V gene's germline CDR1 is SNHLY and CDR2 FYNNEI. The CDR3 totals 16 residues. The CDR3, as DNA: TGTGCCAGCAGTGAAGCGAGCGGGGGGGCCACAGATACGCAGTATTTT. It specifies CASSEASGGATDTQYF.

The chain has TRBV6-1 and TRBJ1-6; 7 bases agree with TRBD1. Germline V lookup: CDR1 MNHNS, CDR2 SASEGT. The CDR3 spans 12 residues. With 10 bases clipped from V and 10 bases from J, the junction kept 7 bases outside the gene matches. The DNA for the CDR3 is TGTGCCACCCGACAGGGTAACTCACCCCTCCACTTT. Its translation is CATRQGNSPLHF.

The chain combines TRBV2 with TRBJ1-3, with TRBD1 matching 7 bases. The CDR3 contains 14 residues. V lost 5 bases, J lost 0 bases, and 1 base stayed unmatched. The germline V gene encodes CDR1 SNHLY and CDR2 FYNNEI. CDR3 sequence reads: CASSPGGSGNTIYF. Here the CDR3 DNA reads TGTGCCAGCAGTCCAGGGGGCTCTGGAAACACCATATATTTT. The full variable domain, completed using reference TRBV2 and TRBJ1-3, is EPEVTQTPSHQVTQMGQEVILRCVPISNHLYFYWYRQILGQKVEFLVSFYNNEISEKSEIFDDQFSVERPDGSNFTLKIRSTKLEDSAMYFCASSPGGSGNTIYFGEGSWLTVV.